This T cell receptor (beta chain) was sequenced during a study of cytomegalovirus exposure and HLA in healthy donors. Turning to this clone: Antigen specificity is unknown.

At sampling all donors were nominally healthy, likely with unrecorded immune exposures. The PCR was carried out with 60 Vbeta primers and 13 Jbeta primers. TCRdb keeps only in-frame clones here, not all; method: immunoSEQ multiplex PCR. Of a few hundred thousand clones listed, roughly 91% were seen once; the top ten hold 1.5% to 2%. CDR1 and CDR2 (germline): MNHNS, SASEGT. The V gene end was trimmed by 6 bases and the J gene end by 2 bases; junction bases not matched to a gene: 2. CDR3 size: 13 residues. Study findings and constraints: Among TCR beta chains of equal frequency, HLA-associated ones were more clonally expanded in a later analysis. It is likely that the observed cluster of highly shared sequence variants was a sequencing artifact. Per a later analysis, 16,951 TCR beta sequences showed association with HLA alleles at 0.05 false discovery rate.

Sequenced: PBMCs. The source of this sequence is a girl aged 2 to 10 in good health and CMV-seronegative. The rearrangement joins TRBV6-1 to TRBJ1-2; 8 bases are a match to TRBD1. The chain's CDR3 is CASRRTGNYGYTF. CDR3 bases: TGTGCCAGCAGAAGGACAGGGAACTATGGCTACACCTTC.